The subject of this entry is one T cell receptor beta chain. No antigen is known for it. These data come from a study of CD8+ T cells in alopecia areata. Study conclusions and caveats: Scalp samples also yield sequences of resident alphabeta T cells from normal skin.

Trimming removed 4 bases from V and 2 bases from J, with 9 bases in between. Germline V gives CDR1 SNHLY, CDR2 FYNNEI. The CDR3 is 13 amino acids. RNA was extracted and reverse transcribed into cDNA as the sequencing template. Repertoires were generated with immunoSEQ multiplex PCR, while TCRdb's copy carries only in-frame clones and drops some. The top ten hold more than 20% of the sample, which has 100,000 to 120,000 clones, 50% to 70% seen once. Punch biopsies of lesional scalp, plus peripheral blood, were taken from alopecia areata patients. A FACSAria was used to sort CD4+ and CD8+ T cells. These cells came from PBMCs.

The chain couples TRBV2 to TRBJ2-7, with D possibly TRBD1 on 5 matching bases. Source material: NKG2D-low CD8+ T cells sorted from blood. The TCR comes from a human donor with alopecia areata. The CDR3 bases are TGTGCCAGCAGTGCCAGGGTAACCTACGAGCAGTACTTC. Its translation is CASSARVTYEQYF.